One sample yielded the 2 T cell receptor beta chains listed below, sequenced in a study of blood T cell repertoires in COVID-19. The assay was immunoSEQ multiplex PCR, and TCRdb's table has in-frame clones only and misses some. The data contain hundreds of thousands of clones, 87% of them singletons. Sequencing was performed on peripheral blood. These receptors all stem from a man between 18 and 29 years old with active or convalescent COVID-19.

The chain couples TRBV6-2 or TRBV6-3 to TRBJ1-4, with D possibly being TRBD1 (6 bases). Germline assignment: CDR1 MNHEY and CDR2 SVGEGT. This CDR3 comprises 13 residues. V was clipped by 5 bases and J by 10 bases, with 14 bases between them. CDR3 nucleotides: TGTGCCAGCAGTCAGGGACAACTCGGAAAACTGTTTTTT. Its translation: CASSQGQLGKLFF.

This chain links TRBV4-1 with TRBJ2-7; 8 bases are shared with TRBD2. The CDR3 is 14 residues long. Trimming cost V 0 bases and J 3 bases; bases outside gene matches: 1. In germline, CDR1 is MGHRA, CDR2 YSYEKL. This CDR3 reads CASSQDGRGYEQYF. DNA of the CDR3: TGCGCCAGCAGCCAAGACGGGAGGGGCTACGAGCAGTACTTC.